Listed below are T cell receptor beta chains from one sample, sequenced in a study of blood T cells in healthy people across ages. TCRdb passed the 5' RACE reads through MiXCR, listing each CDR3 protein once. The table has 500,000 to 600,000 distinct CDR3 sequences, about 26% seen once. Source material: blood. Every receptor here comes from a woman between 70 and 85 years old in good health. Each CDR3 is given with its conserved first and last residue. Each record gives: J gene, V gene, clone size, D gene, CDR3 protein, CDR3 DNA. A D gene is named only where the DNA matches it firmly. Some rows have no size entry. The others give once, few or many, or a class for an expanded clone.

>TRBJ1-5|TRBV24-1|few|.
CATSVQSIPPGCNQPQHF
TGTGCCACCAGTGTCCAGAGTATACCACCAGGGTGCAATCAGCCCCAGCATTTT
>TRBJ1-4|TRBV20-1|many|TRBD1
CSASGTGDEKLFF
TGCAGTGCTAGCGGGACAGGGGATGAAAAACTGTTTTTT
>TRBJ2-1|TRBV4-3|.|TRBD2
CASSQVEIAGGYNEQFF
TGCGCCAGCAGCCAAGTGGAAATAGCGGGGGGGTACAATGAGCAGTTCTTC
>TRBJ2-5|TRBV6-5|few|.
CASSPTSRGTLYF
TGTGCCAGCAGCCCGACTAGTAGGGGGACCCTGTACTTC
>TRBJ2-1|TRBV12-3/TRBV12-4|.|.
CASKPFLRASSYNEQFF
TGTGCCTCCAAACCCTTCCTGAGGGCCAGCTCCTACAATGAGCAGTTCTTC
>TRBJ2-7|TRBV5-1|few|.
CASSLATSTYEQYF
TGCGCCAGCAGCTTGGCCACGAGCACCTACGAGCAGTACTTC
>TRBJ2-7|TRBV5-1|few|.
CASSLEGHSYEQYF
TGCGCCAGCAGCTTGGAGGGCCACTCCTACGAGCAGTACTTC
>TRBJ2-5|TRBV7-6|.|TRBD2
CASSATTSEGTQYF
TGTGCCAGCAGCGCCACAACTAGCGAGGGGACCCAGTACTTC
>TRBJ2-7|TRBV7-2|.|TRBD1
CASSTPRSTGVYEQYF
TGTGCCAGCAGCACACCTCGAAGTACAGGGGTCTACGAGCAGTACTTC
>TRBJ1-1|TRBV7-2|.|TRBD1
CASSLAAGGGTEAFF
TGTGCCAGCAGCTTAGCCGCAGGGGGAGGCACTGAAGCTTTCTTT
>TRBJ2-5|TRBV7-2|.|TRBD1
CASRSTGVETQYF
TGTGCCAGCCGCTCGACAGGGGTAGAGACCCAGTACTTC
>TRBJ1-1|TRBV25-1|.|TRBD1
CASSEPGTATRGAFF
TGTGCCAGCAGTGAACCCGGGACAGCGACCCGAGGTGCTTTCTTT
>TRBJ2-7|TRBV5-1|few|.
CASSLAPRAYEQYF
TGCGCCAGCAGCTTGGCCCCTAGAGCCTACGAGCAGTACTTC
>TRBJ2-1|TRBV7-2|.|TRBD2
CASRPGTSAASYNEQFF
TGTGCCAGCAGACCCGGGACTAGCGCGGCCTCCTACAATGAGCAGTTCTTC
>TRBJ1-2|TRBV6-2/TRBV6-3|.|.
CASSYSETNYGYTF
TGTGCCAGCAGTTACTCTGAAACTAACTATGGCTACACCTTC
>TRBJ2-5|TRBV20-1|few|TRBD2
CSARNQRGSETQYF
TGCAGTGCTAGGAACCAGCGGGGTTCAGAGACCCAGTACTTC
>TRBJ1-3|TRBV7-4|few|.
CASSFEDLSGNTIYF
TGTGCCAGCAGCTTTGAGGATTTATCTGGAAACACCATATATTTT
>TRBJ2-2|TRBV12-3/TRBV12-4|.|.
CATRYTGELFF
TGTGCCACCCGGTACACCGGGGAGCTGTTTTTT
>TRBJ2-5|TRBV7-9|.|.
CASSLGTLRRETQYF
TGTGCCAGCAGCCTAGGGACTCTTCGGCGAGAGACCCAGTACTTC
>TRBJ1-6|TRBV27|.|TRBD1
CASSSTGIFRSPLHF
TGTGCCAGCAGTTCGACAGGGATTTTTCGATCACCCCTCCACTTT
>TRBJ2-1|TRBV20-1|.|.
CSAPRLDSNEQFF
TGCAGTGCTCCGAGACTAGATTCGAATGAGCAGTTCTTC
>TRBJ2-4|TRBV7-2|.|.
CASTRDPTNNIQYF
TGTGCCAGCACTCGGGACCCCACGAACAACATTCAGTACTTC
>TRBJ2-7|TRBV7-2|few|.
CASSLDRQGYEQYF
TGTGCCAGCAGCCTCGACAGGCAGGGTTACGAGCAGTACTTC
>TRBJ1-2|TRBV27|few|TRBD1
CASSFGQQGDYGYTF
TGTGCCAGCAGTTTTGGTCAACAGGGGGACTATGGCTACACCTTC
>TRBJ2-5|TRBV5-1|.|.
CASSQVQVAPGLETQYF
TGCGCCAGCAGTCAAGTTCAGGTGGCGCCGGGGCTAGAGACCCAGTACTTC
>TRBJ2-7|TRBV5-1|few|.
CASSPTEMGPYEQYF
TGCGCCAGCAGCCCTACAGAGATGGGCCCCTACGAGCAGTACTTC
>TRBJ2-3|TRBV7-2|.|.
CASSRTMLSSTDTQYF
TGTGCCAGCAGCCGAACTATGTTATCTAGCACAGATACGCAGTATTTT
>TRBJ2-5|TRBV7-2|many|.
CASSLGGARETQYF
TGTGCCAGCAGCTTAGGGGGGGCGCGCGAGACCCAGTACTTC
>TRBJ1-2|TRBV10-3|few|.
CAIGGVAGADGYTF
TGTGCCATCGGCGGGGTTGCAGGCGCGGATGGCTACACCTTC
>TRBJ1-2|TRBV5-1|.|.
CASSRDGSGNNYGYTF
TGCGCCAGCAGCCGGGATGGGTCAGGCAATAACTATGGCTACACCTTC
>TRBJ1-1|TRBV7-9|.|.
CASSYQLNTEAFF
TGTGCCAGCAGCTACCAATTGAACACTGAAGCTTTCTTT
>TRBJ2-5|TRBV7-7|.|.
CASSLVGGLEETQYF
TGTGCTAGCAGCTTAGTGGGGGGGCTGGAGGAGACCCAGTACTTC
>TRBJ2-7|TRBV4-3|many|.
CASSQDHWSSYEQYF
TGCGCCAGCAGCCAAGATCACTGGAGCTCCTACGAGCAGTACTTC
>TRBJ2-7|TRBV7-8|few|TRBD1
CASSYGTGYSYEQYF
TGTGCCAGCAGCTACGGGACAGGCTACTCCTACGAGCAGTACTTC
>TRBJ2-2|TRBV7-9|.|TRBD1
CASRIQGGRSGELFF
TGTGCCAGCAGAATACAGGGGGGCCGGTCCGGGGAGCTGTTTTTT
>TRBJ1-4|TRBV6-5|.|TRBD1
CASRSTGNSEKLFF
TGTGCCAGCAGGTCGACAGGGAATAGTGAAAAACTGTTTTTT
>TRBJ1-5|TRBV7-2|.|.
CASSPHRASDQPQHF
TGTGCCAGCAGCCCCCACAGAGCTTCGGATCAGCCCCAGCATTTT
>TRBJ1-4|TRBV5-1|.|.
CASSSTVLDEKLFF
TGCGCCAGCAGCTCGACAGTCTTAGATGAAAAACTGTTTTTT
>TRBJ2-3|TRBV2|few|.
CASLKLDSTDTQYF
TGTGCCAGCCTAAAACTAGATTCCACAGATACGCAGTATTTT
>TRBJ2-7|TRBV29-1|many|.
CSVGGAYEQYF
TGCAGCGTTGGAGGGGCCTACGAGCAGTACTTC
>TRBJ2-7|TRBV7-9|.|.
CASSFGGSVDEQYF
TGTGCCAGCAGCTTCGGGGGCTCCGTTGACGAGCAGTACTTC
>TRBJ2-1|TRBV18|few|TRBD1
CASSGRGLNEQFF
TGTGCCAGCTCAGGCAGGGGGCTCAATGAGCAGTTCTTC
>TRBJ2-3|TRBV9|.|TRBD1
CASSPTDPGQHVTDTQYF
TGTGCCAGCAGCCCCACGGACCCGGGACAGCACGTCACAGATACGCAGTATTTT
>TRBJ1-4|TRBV7-9|.|.
CATGTQTNEKLFF
TGTGCCACCGGTACGCAAACTAATGAAAAACTGTTTTTT
>TRBJ2-4|TRBV15|.|TRBD1
CATRTDRGRMVNIQYF
TGTGCCACCCGGACAGACAGGGGCAGGATGGTGAACATTCAGTACTTC
>TRBJ2-1|TRBV13|.|.
CASSLKGLSGYEQFF
TGTGCCAGCAGCTTAAAGGGACTTTCCGGCTATGAGCAGTTCTTC
>TRBJ1-2|TRBV7-9|.|.
CASSLSNYRVGGYTF
TGTGCCAGCAGCCTTAGTAATTACAGGGTTGGCGGCTACACCTTC
>TRBJ1-1|TRBV7-2|many|TRBD1
CASSQQGAAEAFF
TGTGCCAGCAGCCAACAGGGGGCTGCTGAAGCTTTCTTT
>TRBJ2-7|TRBV12-3/TRBV12-4|many|.
CASSTPAGHQASYEQYF
TGTGCCAGCAGTACCCCAGCGGGACACCAGGCCTCCTACGAGCAGTACTTC
>TRBJ2-1|TRBV6-5|.|.
CASSYSQGQQFF
TGTGCCAGCAGTTACTCCCAGGGACAGCAGTTCTTC
>TRBJ2-4|TRBV7-2|.|.
CASSGGGSAKNIQYF
TGTGCCAGCAGTGGTGGGGGATCCGCCAAAAACATTCAGTACTTC
>TRBJ2-7|TRBV6-5|.|.
CASSGFGGTYEQYF
TGTGCCAGCAGTGGGTTCGGCGGGACCTACGAGCAGTACTTC
>TRBJ2-3|TRBV12-3/TRBV12-4|once|TRBD1
CASSRLQGGLADAQYF
TGTGCCAGCAGCCGTTTACAAGGGGGCCTCGCAGATGCGCAGTATTTT
>TRBJ2-5|TRBV20-1|.|.
CSALRRIQETQYF
TGCAGTGCTCTGAGACGGATCCAAGAGACCCAGTACTTC
>TRBJ2-1|TRBV10-3|.|.
CAISEVRESANLPPNYNEQFF
TGTGCCATCAGTGAAGTTAGGGAGTCCGCGAATCTTCCGCCAAACTACAATGAGCAGTTCTTC
>TRBJ2-5|TRBV2|.|.
CAPTRQGKETQYF
TGTGCCCCCACCCGGCAGGGTAAAGAGACCCAGTACTTC